This is a list of T cell receptor beta chains from one sample in a study of cytomegalovirus exposure and HLA in healthy donors. Method: immunoSEQ multiplex PCR; TCRdb's copy keeps in-frame clones and lacks some. The sample has about 170,000 clones, roughly 80% seen once. Sequencing was performed on PBMCs. These receptors all come from a female donor in good health and CMV-seronegative. The CDR3 runs from the conserved cysteine through the conserved F or W. Each record gives: D gene, J gene, V gene, clone size, CDR3 DNA, CDR3 protein. D genes are given only for firm matches. The listing skips clone size in some rows; elsewhere it reads once, few, many or a size class.

d_call: TRBD2; j_call: TRBJ2-1; v_call: TRBV11-3; clone_size: -; cdr3_nt: TGTGCCAGCAGCTTAGGCCTGACTAGCGGGATACTCGGAGGTAATGAGCAGTTCTTC; cdr3_aa: CASSLGLTSGILGGNEQFF
d_call: -; j_call: TRBJ2-1; v_call: TRBV5-1; clone_size: -; cdr3_nt: TGCGCCAGCAGCTTGGACGCGGGGAGCTCCTACAATGAGCAGTTCTTC; cdr3_aa: CASSLDAGSSYNEQFF
d_call: TRBD2; j_call: TRBJ2-2; v_call: TRBV5-5; clone_size: -; cdr3_nt: TGTGCCAGCAGCTTGTTCACTAGCGGGAGTGGCACCGGGGAGCTGTTTTTT; cdr3_aa: CASSLFTSGSGTGELFF
d_call: -; j_call: TRBJ1-1; v_call: TRBV6-1; clone_size: -; cdr3_nt: TGTGCCAGCATTGCGGCGGGGACGGGGAACACTGAAGCTTTCTTT; cdr3_aa: CASIAAGTGNTEAFF
d_call: TRBD1; j_call: TRBJ1-3; v_call: TRBV11-2; clone_size: -; cdr3_nt: TGTGCCAGCAGTCGACAGGGGTCTACTTACTCTGGAAACACCATATATTTT; cdr3_aa: CASSRQGSTYSGNTIYF
d_call: -; j_call: TRBJ1-3; v_call: TRBV25-1; clone_size: -; cdr3_nt: TGTGCCAGCAGCCCAACTGGAAACACCATATATTTT; cdr3_aa: CASSPTGNTIYF
d_call: -; j_call: TRBJ1-2; v_call: TRBV20-1; clone_size: -; cdr3_nt: TGCAGTGCTGGGGCGACGTGGGGCTACACCTTC; cdr3_aa: CSAGATWGYTF
d_call: -; j_call: TRBJ1-2; v_call: TRBV19; clone_size: -; cdr3_nt: TGTGCCAGCGAACAGACGGGGTATGGCTACACCTTC; cdr3_aa: CASEQTGYGYTF
d_call: -; j_call: TRBJ2-2; v_call: TRBV28; clone_size: -; cdr3_nt: TGTGCCAGCAGTTTTTTCTGGGGGCAGGGCACCGGGGAGCTGTTTTTT; cdr3_aa: CASSFFWGQGTGELFF
d_call: TRBD1; j_call: TRBJ1-6; v_call: TRBV5-6; clone_size: few; cdr3_nt: TGTGCCAGCAGCTTGGTTCAGGGGGCAGGTTATAATTCACCCCTCCACTTT; cdr3_aa: CASSLVQGAGYNSPLHF
d_call: TRBD1; j_call: TRBJ1-1; v_call: TRBV5-1; clone_size: -; cdr3_nt: TGCGCCAGCAGCCGAATCACAGGGGAGTACACTGAAGCTTTCTTT; cdr3_aa: CASSRITGEYTEAFF
d_call: -; j_call: TRBJ2-3; v_call: TRBV11-3; clone_size: -; cdr3_nt: TGTGCCAGCAGCTTAGGAGGGAGTGGCACAGATACGCAGTATTTT; cdr3_aa: CASSLGGSGTDTQYF
d_call: TRBD1; j_call: TRBJ1-1; v_call: TRBV10-3; clone_size: -; cdr3_nt: TGTGCCATCAGTGTTACAGGGGACACTGAAGCTTTCTTT; cdr3_aa: CAISVTGDTEAFF
d_call: -; j_call: TRBJ2-2; v_call: TRBV28; clone_size: few; cdr3_nt: TGTGCCTTTCAGGGGAACACCGGGGAGCTGTTTTTT; cdr3_aa: CAFQGNTGELFF
d_call: TRBD2; j_call: TRBJ2-3; v_call: TRBV20-1; clone_size: -; cdr3_nt: TGCAGTGCTCGACTAGCGGGTACGCAGTATTTT; cdr3_aa: CSARLAGTQYF
d_call: TRBD1; j_call: TRBJ1-1; v_call: TRBV19; clone_size: few; cdr3_nt: TGTGCCAGTACCACAGGGGGCACTGAAGCTTTCTTT; cdr3_aa: CASTTGGTEAFF
d_call: -; j_call: TRBJ1-4; v_call: TRBV30; clone_size: once; cdr3_nt: TGTGCCTGGAGCAGTTTGGCGGGAACTAATGAAAAACTGTTTTTT; cdr3_aa: CAWSSLAGTNEKLFF
d_call: TRBD1; j_call: TRBJ2-3; v_call: TRBV7-6; clone_size: -; cdr3_nt: TGTGCCAGCAGCGAACTAAGACAGGGAAACACAGATACGCAGTATTTT; cdr3_aa: CASSELRQGNTDTQYF
d_call: TRBD1; j_call: TRBJ1-2; v_call: TRBV28; clone_size: -; cdr3_nt: TGTGCCAGCAGTTTATGGGGGGACAGGGTAAATGGCTACACCTTC; cdr3_aa: CASSLWGDRVNGYTF
d_call: -; j_call: TRBJ1-2; v_call: TRBV4-3; clone_size: few; cdr3_nt: TGCGCCAGCAGCCAAGATCAGGGGTTAAACTATGGCTACACCTTC; cdr3_aa: CASSQDQGLNYGYTF
d_call: -; j_call: TRBJ2-1; v_call: TRBV19; clone_size: -; cdr3_nt: TGTGCCAGTAGTCCGGGACAGGGCCTAGCGGGGTCCAAGCAGTTCTTC; cdr3_aa: CASSPGQGLAGSKQFF
d_call: -; j_call: TRBJ2-5; v_call: TRBV6-5; clone_size: -; cdr3_nt: TGTGCCAGCAGGAGGTTCCGACTAGAAGAGACCCAGTACTTC; cdr3_aa: CASRRFRLEETQYF
d_call: TRBD1; j_call: TRBJ1-1; v_call: TRBV6-5; clone_size: -; cdr3_nt: TGTGCCAGCAGACTCCTTGGGACAGGGAACACTGAAGCTTTCTTT; cdr3_aa: CASRLLGTGNTEAFF
d_call: -; j_call: TRBJ1-5; v_call: TRBV7-9; clone_size: -; cdr3_nt: TGTTCCAGCAGCTTACAGGGAGGCCAGCCCCAGCATTTT; cdr3_aa: CSSSLQGGQPQHF
d_call: -; j_call: TRBJ1-4; v_call: TRBV9; clone_size: -; cdr3_nt: TGTGCCAGCAGCGTAGGGAGACAGCTCAATGAAAAACTGTTTTTT; cdr3_aa: CASSVGRQLNEKLFF
d_call: TRBD2; j_call: TRBJ2-3; v_call: TRBV7-2; clone_size: -; cdr3_nt: TGTGCCAGCAGCTTAGCGGGGGGGAGAATCGATACGCAGTATTTT; cdr3_aa: CASSLAGGRIDTQYF
d_call: TRBD2; j_call: TRBJ2-3; v_call: TRBV6-1; clone_size: -; cdr3_nt: TGTGCCAATAAACACTCTAGCGGGAGTTCAGATACGCAGTATTTT; cdr3_aa: CANKHSSGSSDTQYF
d_call: TRBD2; j_call: TRBJ2-1; v_call: TRBV7-3; clone_size: -; cdr3_nt: TGTGCCAGCAGCCCGACTAGCGGGGGATACAATGAGCAGTTCTTC; cdr3_aa: CASSPTSGGYNEQFF
d_call: -; j_call: TRBJ1-2; v_call: TRBV28; clone_size: -; cdr3_nt: TGTGCCAGCAGTTTGGGTAAAGGCGGTGACTATGGCTACACCTTC; cdr3_aa: CASSLGKGGDYGYTF
d_call: -; j_call: TRBJ1-6; v_call: TRBV7-3; clone_size: -; cdr3_nt: TGTGCCAGCTCCCCACGGGATAATTCACCCCTCCACTTT; cdr3_aa: CASSPRDNSPLHF
d_call: TRBD1; j_call: TRBJ1-3; v_call: TRBV7-2; clone_size: -; cdr3_nt: TGTGCCAGCAGCCGACAGGGGACGTCTGGAAACACCATATATTTT; cdr3_aa: CASSRQGTSGNTIYF
d_call: TRBD2; j_call: TRBJ2-5; v_call: TRBV7-8; clone_size: few; cdr3_nt: TGTGCCAGCAGCCCCGGGACTAGCGGGAACCAAGAGACCCAGTACTTC; cdr3_aa: CASSPGTSGNQETQYF
d_call: TRBD2; j_call: TRBJ2-7; v_call: TRBV2; clone_size: -; cdr3_nt: TGTGCCAGCAGCGCCAGCGGGGGGGCCCTTTACGAGCAGTACTTC; cdr3_aa: CASSASGGALYEQYF